The clone carrying this T cell receptor (beta chain) was counted only a few times. What it binds is not known. The data stem from a study of blood T cells in healthy people across ages. Using a J-beta primer mix together with a sample-barcoded 5' primer, a second PCR was run for 7 to 11 cycles. TCRdb called the 5' RACE reads again in MiXCR, with one record for every CDR3 protein. The sample holds 800,000 or so distinct CDR3 sequences, roughly 25% seen once. General observations from the study: Unsorted PBMC material precluded a definitive naive versus antigen-experienced comparison.

Isolation per sample recovered at least 6 million PBMCs. The V gene lost 7 bases and the J gene lost 8 bases, with 12 bases spanning the gap. The CDR3 contains 13 residues. The germline V gene encodes CDR1 ENHRY and CDR2 SYGVKD. The same data also went into a second study, on T cells of mothers and their children.

This sequence joins TRBV10-3 and TRBJ1-6, with a weak D call TRBD1 (5 bases). This clonotype was obtained from a boy aged 5-17 years in good health. The sample taken for sequencing was blood. In DNA form, the CDR3 reads TGTGCCATCACTGGGACGGCGGATTCACCCCTCCACTTT. It codes for CAITGTADSPLHF.